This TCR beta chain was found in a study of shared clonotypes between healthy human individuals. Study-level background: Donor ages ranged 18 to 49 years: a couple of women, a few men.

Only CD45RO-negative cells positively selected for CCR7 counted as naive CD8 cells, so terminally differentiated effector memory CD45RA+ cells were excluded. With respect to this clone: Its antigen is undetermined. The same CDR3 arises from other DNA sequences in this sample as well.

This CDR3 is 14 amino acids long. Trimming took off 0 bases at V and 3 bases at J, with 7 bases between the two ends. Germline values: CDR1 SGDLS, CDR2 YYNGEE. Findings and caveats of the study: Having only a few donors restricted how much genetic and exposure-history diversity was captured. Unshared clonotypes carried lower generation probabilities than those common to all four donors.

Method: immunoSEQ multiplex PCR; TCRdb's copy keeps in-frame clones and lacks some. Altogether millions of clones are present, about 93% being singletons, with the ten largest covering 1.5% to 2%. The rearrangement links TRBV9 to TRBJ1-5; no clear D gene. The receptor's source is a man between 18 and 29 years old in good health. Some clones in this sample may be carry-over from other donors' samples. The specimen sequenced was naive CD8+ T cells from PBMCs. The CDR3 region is CASSVGGANQPQHF. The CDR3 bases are TGTGCCAGCAGCGTAGGGGGAGCCAATCAGCCCCAGCATTTT. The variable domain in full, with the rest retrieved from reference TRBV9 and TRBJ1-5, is DSGVTQTPKHLITATGQRVTLRCSPRSGDLSVYWYQQSLDQGLQFLIQYYNGEERAKGNILERFSAQQFPDLHSELNLSSLELGDSALYFCASSVGGANQPQHFGDGTRLSIL.